This T cell receptor (beta chain) was retrieved from a study of preoperative IRX-2 immunotherapy in early breast cancer. Treatment denoted: preoperative locoregional IRX-2 cytokine immunotherapy. Samples came from a phase Ib trial of preoperative locoregional IRX-2 cytokine immunotherapy. Germline V gene lookup returns CDR1 SNHLY and CDR2 FYNNEI. V gave up 6 bases and J gave up 1 base, with 9 bases separating them. The CDR3 has 14 amino acids. Clones were read by immunoSEQ multiplex PCR, and TCRdb kept only the in-frame ones, dropping some. The table lists 20,000 to 25,000 clones, around nine tenths of them singletons.

The input for sequencing was tumor tissue, taken after IRX-2 immunotherapy. This clonotype was sampled from a human donor with breast cancer. The chain links TRBV2 to TRBJ1-4; tentative D call: TRBD1 (5 bases). CDR3 residues: CASRRGLTNEKLFF. The CDR3 bases are TGTGCCAGCAGGAGGGGTTTAACTAATGAAAAACTGTTTTTT.